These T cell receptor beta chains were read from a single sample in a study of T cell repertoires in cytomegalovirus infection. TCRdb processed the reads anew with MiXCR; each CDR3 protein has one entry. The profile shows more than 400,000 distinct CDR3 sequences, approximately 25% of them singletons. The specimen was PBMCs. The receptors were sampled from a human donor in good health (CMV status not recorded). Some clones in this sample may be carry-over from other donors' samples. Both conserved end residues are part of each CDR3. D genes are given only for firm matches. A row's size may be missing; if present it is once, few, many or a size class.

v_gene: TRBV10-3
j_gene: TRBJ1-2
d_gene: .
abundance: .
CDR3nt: TGTGCCATCAGTGGACGGGCGGGGTATGGCTACACCTTC
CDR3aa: CAISGRAGYGYTF

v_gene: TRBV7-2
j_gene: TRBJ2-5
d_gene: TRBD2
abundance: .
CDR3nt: TGTGCCAGCAGCCCTTCTCAGGTGGGGCGGGAGTTATTCGGAGAGACCCAGTACTTC
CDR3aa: CASSPSQVGRELFGETQYF

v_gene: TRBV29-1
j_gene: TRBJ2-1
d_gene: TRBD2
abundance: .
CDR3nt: TGCAGCGTCAGGACTAGCGAGCTGGGTGAGCAGTTCTTC
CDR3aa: CSVRTSELGEQFF

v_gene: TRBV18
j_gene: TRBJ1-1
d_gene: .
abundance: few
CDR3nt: TGTGCCAGCTCACCCCTTCCTGTGAACACTGAAGCTTTCTTT
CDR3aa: CASSPLPVNTEAFF

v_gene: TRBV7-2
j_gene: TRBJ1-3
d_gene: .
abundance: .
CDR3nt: TGTGCCAGCAGCTCACCATCCTACGGCTCCCGGGGTCTATATTTT
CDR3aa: CASSSPSYGSRGLYF

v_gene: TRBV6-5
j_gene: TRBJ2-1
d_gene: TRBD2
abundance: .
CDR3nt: TGTGCCAGCAGTTACGGACTAGCGGGATTTCGCAATGAGCAGTTCTTC
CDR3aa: CASSYGLAGFRNEQFF

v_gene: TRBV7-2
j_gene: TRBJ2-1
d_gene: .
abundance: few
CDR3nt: TGTGCCAGCAGCCCGTTTCGGAGAGCGGCCGACAATGAGCAGTTCTTC
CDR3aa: CASSPFRRAADNEQFF

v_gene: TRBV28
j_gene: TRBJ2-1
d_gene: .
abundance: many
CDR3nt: TGTGCCAGCAATCCGGGAGCCAACAATGAGCAGTTCTTC
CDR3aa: CASNPGANNEQFF

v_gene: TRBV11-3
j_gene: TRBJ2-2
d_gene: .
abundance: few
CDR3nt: TGTGCCAGCTCGGGGGCTTTGAACACCGGGGAGCTGTTTTTT
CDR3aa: CASSGALNTGELFF

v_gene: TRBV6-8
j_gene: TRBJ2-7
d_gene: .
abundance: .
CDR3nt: TGTGCCAGCAGTACCCGGTTGGCCTACGAGCAGTACTTC
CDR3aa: CASSTRLAYEQYF

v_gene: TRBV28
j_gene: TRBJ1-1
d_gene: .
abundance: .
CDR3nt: TGTGCCAGCAGCGGGTCGGGCACTGAAGCTTTCTTT
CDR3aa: CASSGSGTEAFF

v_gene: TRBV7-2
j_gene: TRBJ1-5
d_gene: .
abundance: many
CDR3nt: TGTGCCAGCAGCTTATCCCCGGGTCAGCCCCAGCATTTT
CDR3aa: CASSLSPGQPQHF

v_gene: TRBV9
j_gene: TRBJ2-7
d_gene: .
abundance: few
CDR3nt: TGTGCCAGCAGCGTAGTACCGGGGAACCGCGAGCAGTACTTC
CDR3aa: CASSVVPGNREQYF

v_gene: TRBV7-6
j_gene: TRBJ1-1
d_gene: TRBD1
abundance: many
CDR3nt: TGTGCCAGCAGCAGAGGGACAGGGCTTTTCGGCACTGAAGCTTTCTTT
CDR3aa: CASSRGTGLFGTEAFF

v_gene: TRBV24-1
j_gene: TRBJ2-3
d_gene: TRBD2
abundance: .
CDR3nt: TGTGCCACCAGTGATCCAGCGGGAGGCTCAGATACGCAGTATTTT
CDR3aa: CATSDPAGGSDTQYF

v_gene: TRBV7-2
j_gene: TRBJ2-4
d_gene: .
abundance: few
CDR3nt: TGTGCCAGCAGCTTATTGTCCGCCAGGTTCCGCAACATTCAGTACTTC
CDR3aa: CASSLLSARFRNIQYF

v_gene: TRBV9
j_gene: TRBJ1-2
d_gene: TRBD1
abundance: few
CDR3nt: TGTGCCAGCAGCGTCGAGGGGGCGCTTAGCTACACCTTC
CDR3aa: CASSVEGALSYTF

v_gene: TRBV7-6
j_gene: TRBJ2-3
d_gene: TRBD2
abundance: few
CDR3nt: TGTGCCAGCAGCCCGACGCGACTAGCGGGAGAGGGGACAGATACGCAGTATTTT
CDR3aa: CASSPTRLAGEGTDTQYF

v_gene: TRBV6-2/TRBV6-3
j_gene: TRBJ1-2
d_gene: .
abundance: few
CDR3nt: TGTGCCAGCAGAAGGTATACCGCGGATAACTATGGCTACACCTTC
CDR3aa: CASRRYTADNYGYTF

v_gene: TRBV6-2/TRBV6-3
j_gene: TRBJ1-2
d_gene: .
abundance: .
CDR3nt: TGTGCCAACAGTTTGGAGTTCTATGGCTACACCTTC
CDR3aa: CANSLEFYGYTF

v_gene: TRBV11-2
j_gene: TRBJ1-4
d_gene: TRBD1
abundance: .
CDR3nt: TGTGCCAGCAGCTTGTGGACAGGGGATGAAAAACTGTTTTTT
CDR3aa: CASSLWTGDEKLFF

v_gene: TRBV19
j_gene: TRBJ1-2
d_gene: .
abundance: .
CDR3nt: TGTGCCAGTAGACCTCGGCAGGACCTTTGGGATGGCTACACCTTC
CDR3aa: CASRPRQDLWDGYTF

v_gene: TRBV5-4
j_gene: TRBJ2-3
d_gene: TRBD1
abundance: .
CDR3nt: TGTGCCAGCAGCTTGGGCAGGGGGCGCACAGATACGCAGTATTTT
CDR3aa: CASSLGRGRTDTQYF

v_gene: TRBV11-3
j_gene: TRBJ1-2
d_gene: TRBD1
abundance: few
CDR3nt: TGTGCCAGCAGCCCAAGACAGGGGGCGATGTCTGGCTACACCTTC
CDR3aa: CASSPRQGAMSGYTF

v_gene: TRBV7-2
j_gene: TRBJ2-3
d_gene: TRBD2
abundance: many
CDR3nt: TGTGCCAGCAGCTTAGCGGGAGGGCCAACAGATACGCAGTATTTT
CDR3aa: CASSLAGGPTDTQYF